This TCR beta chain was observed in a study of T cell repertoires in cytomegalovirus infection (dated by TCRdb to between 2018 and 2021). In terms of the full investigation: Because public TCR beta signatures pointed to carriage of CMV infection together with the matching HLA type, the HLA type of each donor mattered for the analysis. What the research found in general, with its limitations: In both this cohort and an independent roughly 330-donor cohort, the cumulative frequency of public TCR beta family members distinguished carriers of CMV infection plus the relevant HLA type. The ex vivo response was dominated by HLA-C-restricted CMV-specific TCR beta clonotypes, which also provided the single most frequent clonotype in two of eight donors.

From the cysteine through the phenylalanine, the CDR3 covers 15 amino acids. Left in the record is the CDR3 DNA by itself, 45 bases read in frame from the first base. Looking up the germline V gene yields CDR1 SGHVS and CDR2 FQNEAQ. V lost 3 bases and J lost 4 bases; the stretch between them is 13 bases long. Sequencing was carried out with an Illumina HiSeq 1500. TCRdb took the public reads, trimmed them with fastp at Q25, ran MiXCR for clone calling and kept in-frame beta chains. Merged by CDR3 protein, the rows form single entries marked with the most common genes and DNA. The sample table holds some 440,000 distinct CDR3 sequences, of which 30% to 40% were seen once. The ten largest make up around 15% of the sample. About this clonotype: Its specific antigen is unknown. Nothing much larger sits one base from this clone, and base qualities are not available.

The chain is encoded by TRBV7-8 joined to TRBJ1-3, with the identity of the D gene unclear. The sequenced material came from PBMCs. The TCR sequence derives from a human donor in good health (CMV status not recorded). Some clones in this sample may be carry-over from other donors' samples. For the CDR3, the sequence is CASSFGSTSGNTIYF. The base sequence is TGTGCCAGCAGCTTTGGGTCCACGAGCGGAAACACCATATATTTT.